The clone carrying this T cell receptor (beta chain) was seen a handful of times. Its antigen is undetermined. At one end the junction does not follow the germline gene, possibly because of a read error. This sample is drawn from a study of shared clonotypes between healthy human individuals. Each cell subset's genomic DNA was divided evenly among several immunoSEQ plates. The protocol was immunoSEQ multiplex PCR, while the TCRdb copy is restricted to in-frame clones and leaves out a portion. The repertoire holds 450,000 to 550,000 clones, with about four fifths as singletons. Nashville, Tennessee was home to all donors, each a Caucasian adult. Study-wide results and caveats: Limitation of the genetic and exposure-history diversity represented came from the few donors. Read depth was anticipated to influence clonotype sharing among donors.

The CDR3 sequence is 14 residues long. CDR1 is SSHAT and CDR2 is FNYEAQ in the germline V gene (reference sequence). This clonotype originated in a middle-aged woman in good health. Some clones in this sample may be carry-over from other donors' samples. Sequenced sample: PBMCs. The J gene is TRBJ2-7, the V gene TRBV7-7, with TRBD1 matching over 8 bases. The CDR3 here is CASSPTGVENEQYF. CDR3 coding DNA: TGTGCTAGCAGCCCGACAGGGGTAGAAAACGAGCAGTACTTC.